This T cell receptor (beta chain) was obtained from a study of blood T cell repertoires in COVID-19. Overall study context: From the United States, Italy and Spain came samples of acute and convalescent COVID-19. PBMCs, B-cell-depleted T cells, or T cells were the source of the cDNA or gDNA that made up the material.

In the source study's methods: By means of reference gene primer amplification, nucleated cell counts were estimated. Method: immunoSEQ multiplex PCR; TCRdb's copy keeps in-frame clones and lacks some. V, J and clone size are taken as reported in that table, and D and trimming were inferred from the DNA itself. The sample lists around 250,000 clones, roughly 80% occurring once. Source material: peripheral blood. This clonotype was sampled from a woman younger than 30 with acute or convalescent COVID-19.

This chain's CDR3 is CATSVEGTSPNEQFF. The CDR3 coding sequence is TGTGCCACCAGTGTTGAGGGGACTAGCCCCAATGAGCAGTTCTTC. The chain is built from TRBV24-1 and TRBJ2-1; 9 nucleotides align to TRBD2. The CDR3 is 15 amino acids. The germline gives CDR1 KGHDR, CDR2 SFDVKD. The V gene end was trimmed by 5 bases and the J gene end by 6 bases; junction bases not matched to a gene: 7.